This T cell receptor (beta chain) was sequenced for a study of CD8+ T cells in alopecia areata. Study-level information: A 6-month off-drug phase came after tofacitinib, which had lasted 6 to 18 months. Overall study results and limits: For lesional scalp, especially alopecia totalis/universalis, clonality was higher than in normal scalp.

Sample treatment: oral pan-JAK inhibitor, 5-10 mg twice daily. The CDR3 runs 13 residues. V was cut by 1 base and J by 3 bases, with 7 bases left in between. Germline V gene sequence: CDR1 SGHDT, CDR2 YYEEEE. Concerning this clone: The antigen is unknown.

Extraction and reverse transcription of RNA yielded cDNA as the sequencing template. Measured with immunoSEQ multiplex PCR; TCRdb has only the in-frame clones, and not every one. Here the sample spans about 180,000 clones, 53% being singletons. This chain connects TRBV5-6 to TRBJ1-1; D uncertain. The specimen comprised CD8+ T cells sorted from blood, sampled at week 24, from a patient treated with tofacitinib. The TCR originated in a human donor with alopecia areata. This CDR3 reads CASSLTGDTEAFF. The DNA for the CDR3 is TGTGCCAGCAGCTTGACTGGGGACACTGAAGCTTTCTTT. Variable domain in full (rest from reference TRBV5-6 and TRBJ1-1): DAGVTQSPTHLIKTRGQQVTLRCSPKSGHDTVSWYQQALGQGPQFIFQYYEEEERQRGNFPDRFSGHQFPNYSSELNVNALLLGDSALYLCASSLTGDTEAFFGQGTRLTVV.